Following are 23 T cell receptor beta chains from one sample sequenced in a study of blood T cell repertoires in COVID-19. Clones were read by immunoSEQ multiplex PCR, and TCRdb kept only the in-frame ones, dropping some. The repertoire consists of a few hundred thousand clones, with around 91% occurring once and the leading ten covering 2% to 2.5%. Sequenced sample: peripheral blood. These receptors came from a woman aged 60-75 years with COVID-19, enrolled during active disease.

The sample holds one count of this clone. This chain joins TRBV5-4 and TRBJ2-1; 10 bases line up with TRBD2. V lost 4 bases to trimming and J lost 3 bases; unmatched junction nucleotides: 1. CDR1 is SGHNT and CDR2 is YYREEE in the germline V gene (reference sequence). The CDR3 covers 14 residues. Written as DNA, the CDR3 is TGTGCCAGCAGCCGGACTAGCGGCTACAATGAGCAGTTCTTC. Protein sequence: CASSRTSGYNEQFF.

To note about this clone: Germline and junction disagree at one end, which may indicate a read error. Distinct nucleotide sequences in the sample also encode this CDR3. The CDR3 protein is CASSDREFTYEQYF. CDR3 nucleotide sequence: TGTGCCAGCAGTGACAGGGAATTTACCTACGAGCAGTACTTT. The rearrangement joins TRBV6-1 to TRBJ2-7, with a tentative D call TRBD1 (5 bases). The CDR3 consists of 14 residues. Germline-derived CDR1 and CDR2 are MNHNS and SASEGT.

A single count supports this clone. The chain couples TRBV6-5 to TRBJ2-5; tentative D call: TRBD2 (5 bases). Trimming left V 3 bases short and J 5 bases short, with 19 bases between. Germline-derived CDR1 and CDR2 are MNHEY and SVGAGI. The CDR3 consists of 16 residues. CDR3 amino acids: CASSYRFRGFGETQYF. The CDR3 coding sequence is TGTGCCAGCAGTTATAGGTTTCGCGGGTTCGGCGAGACCCAGTACTTC.

This clone has just one count. The V gene is TRBV27, the J gene TRBJ1-4; 8 bases match TRBD1. Germline V CDR1 and CDR2: MNHEY, SMNVEV (reference sequence). With 3 bases clipped from V and 7 bases from J, the junction kept 16 bases outside the gene matches. CDR3 size: 18 residues. The CDR3 bases are TGTGCCAGCAGTTTGGCAGGGGGCTCTTCTCGTCGGGGTGAAAAACTGTTTTTT. Translating it yields CASSLAGGSSRRGEKLFF. The whole variable domain, filled in from reference TRBV27 and TRBJ1-4, reads EAQVTQNPRYLITVTGKKLTVTCSQNMNHEYMSWYRQDPGLGLRQIYYSMNVEVTDKGDVPEGYKVSRKEKRNFPLILESPSPNQTSLYFCASSLAGGSSRRGEKLFFGSGTQLSVL.

The rearrangement joins TRBV7-9 to TRBJ1-2; 9 positions agree with TRBD1. The trim removed 5 bases at V and 4 bases at J, leaving 8 bases unmatched. This CDR3 is built from 15 residues. CDR1 SEHNR and CDR2 FQNEAQ come from the germline V gene (reference sequence). CDR3 sequence: CASSQPGQGFYGYTF. The CDR3 DNA reads TGTGCCAGCAGCCAGCCGGGACAGGGCTTCTATGGCTACACCTTC.

This rearrangement joins TRBV7-2 to TRBJ1-2; 8 bases agree with TRBD1. The germline V gene has CDR1 SGHTA and CDR2 FQGNSA. Unmatched junction bases numbered 11, after V lost 5 bases and J lost 6 bases. The CDR3 is made up of 15 amino acids. The CDR3 sequence: CASSPSPGTGHGYTF. Here the CDR3 DNA reads TGTGCCAGCAGCCCGTCCCCCGGGACAGGACATGGCTACACCTTC.

V and J are TRBV25-1 and TRBJ1-5, with 8 bases lining up with TRBD1. Trimming at V came to 3 bases and at J to 10 bases, leaving 8 bases not matched to a gene. The CDR3 length is 14 residues. Germline V CDR1 and CDR2: MGHDK, SYGVNS. CDR3 residues: CASSEDRALQPQHF. In nucleotides, the CDR3 is TGTGCCAGCAGTGAGGACAGGGCCCTTCAACCCCAGCATTTT.

The chain is built from TRBV21-1 and TRBJ2-3; the D segment call TRBD1 is taken from the table without a DNA check. TRBV21-1 is flagged as a pseudogene. The length of the CDR3 is 16 residues. CDR3 sequence reads: CASSKHGTRRTDTQYF. CDR3 sequence (DNA): TGTGCCAGCAGCAAACACGGGACAAGAAGGACAGATACGCAGTATTTT.

CDR3 residues: CASVPGQGNQPQHF. DNA for the CDR3: TGTGCCAGTGTCCCGGGACAGGGCAATCAGCCCCAGCATTTT. The rearrangement uses TRBV19 and TRBJ1-5; 8 nucleotides agree with TRBD1. CDR3 length equals 14 residues. From germline, CDR1 is LNHDA and CDR2 SQIVND (reference sequence). V lost 8 bases and J lost 2; bases outside the gene matches: 5.

This chain uses TRBV6-2 or TRBV6-3 with TRBJ1-2; maybe TRBD1 (6 bases). The CDR3 sequence is 13 residues long. Germline lookup yields CDR1 MNHEY and CDR2 SVGEGT. V lost 5 bases to trimming and J lost 2 bases, with 9 bases between them. The CDR3 nucleotides read TGTGCCAGCAGTAGACAGGAGAACTATGGCTACACCTTC. It yields the protein CASSRQENYGYTF.

This clone was found once. V gene TRBV18 combines with J gene TRBJ1-1; weak D call: TRBD1 (6 bases). This CDR3 spans 14 amino acids. Germline lookup yields CDR1 KGHSH and CDR2 LQKENI. The germline V and J ends were trimmed by 4 bases and 5 bases, with 14 bases remaining between them. CDR3 protein: CASSLTGLGTEAFF. DNA for the CDR3: TGTGCCAGCTCACTGACAGGCCTCGGGACTGAAGCTTTCTTT.

V and J are TRBV14 and TRBJ2-5; 8 bases align to TRBD1. Germline CDR1 is SGHDN and CDR2 is FVKESK. The junction had 22 bases not matched to a gene; V was cut back by 5 bases and J by 5 bases. CDR3 length: 19 residues. The CDR3 nucleotides are TGTGCCAGCAGCTACCACAGGGGGACACCTGGGGTTTTGTGGGAGACCCAGTACTTC. As protein: CASSYHRGTPGVLWETQYF.

V usage is TRBV3-1 (or the pseudogene TRBV3-2) and J usage is TRBJ1-1; D gene unclear. The CDR3 runs 14 residues. V was pared by 1 base and J by 2 bases, with 8 bases between. Germline V gene lookup returns CDR1 LGHDT and CDR2 YNNKEL (reference sequence). CDR3 in amino acids: CASSQAGHNTEAFF. CDR3 DNA: TGTGCCAGCAGCCAAGCCGGTCATAACACTGAAGCTTTCTTT.

The chain employs TRBV20-1 and TRBJ2-5; TRBD1 is a possible D gene (5 bases). The V and J ends lost 7 bases and 4 bases respectively, with 10 bases between them. This CDR3 is built from 11 residues. CDR1 and CDR2 (germline): DFQATT, SNEGSKA (reference sequence). The CDR3 DNA follows: TGCAGTGTTACGCAGGGAGAGACCCAGTACTTC. It encodes CSVTQGETQYF.

V gene TRBV5-1 combines with J gene TRBJ1-2; 7 bases are shared with TRBD1. The CDR3 runs 15 residues. Trimming removed 6 bases from V and 1 base from J; junction bases left unmatched: 9. Germline assignment: CDR1 SGHRS and CDR2 YFSETQ. The CDR3 DNA reads TGCGCCAGCACCCTTGGTCCAGGGGGTAACTATGGCTACACCTTC. Residues: CASTLGPGGNYGYTF.

This clone was recorded once. The gene calls are TRBV3-1 (or the pseudogene TRBV3-2) and TRBJ1-1, with D maybe TRBD1 (6 bases). CDR3 length: 13 amino acids. V gave up 1 base and J gave up 8 bases, with 11 bases separating them. Germline V CDR1 and CDR2: LGHDT, YNNKEL (reference sequence). The CDR3, as DNA: TGTGCCAGCAGCCAAGGAGGGGGAAGGGAAGCTTTCTTT. Its translation: CASSQGGGREAFF.

The chain is built from TRBV9 and TRBJ2-3, with D perhaps TRBD2 (5 bases). The CDR3 covers 12 residues. Germline loops: CDR1 SGDLS, CDR2 YYNGEE. V lost 4 bases, J lost 6 bases, and 9 bases lay in between. CDR3 loop: CASSLRGDTQYF. CDR3 coding DNA: TGTGCCAGCAGCCTGAGAGGGGATACGCAGTATTTT.

J is TRBJ2-5 and V is TRBV9; 7 bases match TRBD2. The CDR3 has 13 amino acids. Germline trimming cut 1 base from V and 5 bases from J; bases unmatched to any gene: 2. CDR1 and CDR2 from the germline V gene are SGDLS and YYNGEE. The CDR3 coding sequence is TGTGCCAGCAGCGTACACGGGGGGGAGACCCAGTACTTC. Its protein is CASSVHGGETQYF.

The V gene is TRBV5-1, the J gene TRBJ1-2; 7 bases align to TRBD1. From germline, CDR1 is SGHRS and CDR2 YFSETQ. The V and J ends lost 0 bases and 6 bases, in that order; junction bases with no gene match: 8. The CDR3 sequence is 15 residues long. CDR3 nucleotides: TGCGCCAGCAGCTTGGGAGGGATGGGGACAGATGGCTACACCTTC. Translation: CASSLGGMGTDGYTF. The entire variable domain, with the rest obtained from reference TRBV5-1 and TRBJ1-2, is as follows: KAGVTQTPRYLIKTRGQQVTLSCSPISGHRSVSWYQQTPGQGLQFLFEYFSETQRNKGNFPGRFSGRQFSNSRSEMNVSTLELGDSALYLCASSLGGMGTDGYTFGSGTRLTVV.

The chain couples TRBV6-4 to TRBJ2-6; 8 bases agree with TRBD2. Germline CDR1 and CDR2: MRHNA and SNTAGT. The CDR3 totals 13 residues. V was clipped by 11 bases and J by 2 bases; unmatched bases: 2. The CDR3 protein is CAAGRAGANVLTF. The CDR3 DNA reads as TGTGCCGCCGGGAGGGCTGGGGCCAACGTCCTGACTTTC.

The V call is TRBV10-3, the J call TRBJ2-1, with TRBD2 matching 9 bases. The CDR3 loop spans 15 amino acids. Germline CDR1 is ENHRY and CDR2 is SYGVKD. The V gene end was trimmed by 5 bases and the J gene end by 3 bases; junction bases not matched to a gene: 5. The CDR3 DNA sequence: TGTGCCATCAGTTCGAGCGGGGGGCTCTACAATGAGCAGTTCTTC. Its translation: CAISSSGGLYNEQFF.

The rearrangement uses TRBV11-2 and TRBJ2-7; D not resolved. Germline values: CDR1 SGHAT, CDR2 FQNNGV. The CDR3 has 11 amino acids. Trimming left V 2 bases short and J 7 bases short, with 6 bases between. Here the CDR3 reads CASSLREEQYF. CDR3 DNA: TGTGCCAGCAGCTTACGAGAGGAGCAGTACTTC.

The chain links TRBV7-2 to TRBJ1-1; no clear D. The germline gives CDR1 SGHTA, CDR2 FQGNSA. The CDR3 runs 13 residues. V was trimmed by 0 bases and J by 6 bases, leaving 8 bases between them. The CDR3: CASSLAREAEAFF. As DNA, the CDR3 is TGTGCCAGCAGCTTAGCCCGGGAGGCTGAAGCTTTCTTT.